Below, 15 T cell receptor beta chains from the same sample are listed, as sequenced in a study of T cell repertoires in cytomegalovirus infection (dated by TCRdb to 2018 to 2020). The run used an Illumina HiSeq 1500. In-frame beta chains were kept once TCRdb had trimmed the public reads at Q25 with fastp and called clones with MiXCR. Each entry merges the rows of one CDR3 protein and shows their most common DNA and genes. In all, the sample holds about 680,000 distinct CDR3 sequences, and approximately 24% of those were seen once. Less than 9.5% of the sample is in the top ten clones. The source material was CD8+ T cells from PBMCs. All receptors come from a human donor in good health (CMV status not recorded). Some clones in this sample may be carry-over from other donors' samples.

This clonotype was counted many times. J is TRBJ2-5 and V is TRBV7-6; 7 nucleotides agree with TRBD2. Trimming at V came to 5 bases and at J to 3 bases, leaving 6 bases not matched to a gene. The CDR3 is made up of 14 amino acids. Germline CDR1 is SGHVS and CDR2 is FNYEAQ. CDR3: CASSPRTREETQYF. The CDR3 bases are TGTGCCAGCAGCCCCCGGACTAGAGAAGAGACCCAGTACTTC.

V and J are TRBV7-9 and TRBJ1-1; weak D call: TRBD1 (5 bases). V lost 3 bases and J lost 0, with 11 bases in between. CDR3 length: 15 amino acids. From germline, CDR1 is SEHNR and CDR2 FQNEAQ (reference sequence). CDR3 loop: CASSFLGGLNTEAFF. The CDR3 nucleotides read TGTGCCAGCAGCTTCCTGGGGGGACTGAACACTGAAGCTTTCTTT.

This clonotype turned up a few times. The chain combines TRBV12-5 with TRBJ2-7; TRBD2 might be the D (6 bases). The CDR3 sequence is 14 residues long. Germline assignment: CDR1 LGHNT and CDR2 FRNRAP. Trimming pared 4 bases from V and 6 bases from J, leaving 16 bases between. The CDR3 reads CASGWDWVGFEQYF. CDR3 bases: TGTGCTAGTGGTTGGGACTGGGTTGGGTTCGAGCAGTACTTC.

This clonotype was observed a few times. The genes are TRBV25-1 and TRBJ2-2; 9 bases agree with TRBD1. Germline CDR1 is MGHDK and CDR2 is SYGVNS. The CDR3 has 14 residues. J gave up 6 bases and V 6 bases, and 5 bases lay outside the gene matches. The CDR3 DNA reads TGTGCCAGCAGGGGACAGGGTGTAGCCGGGGAGCTGTTTTTT. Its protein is CASRGQGVAGELFF.

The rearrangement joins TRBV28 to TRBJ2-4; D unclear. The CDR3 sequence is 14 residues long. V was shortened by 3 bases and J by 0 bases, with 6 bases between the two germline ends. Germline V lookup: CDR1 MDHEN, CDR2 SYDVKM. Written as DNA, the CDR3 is TGTGCCAGCAGTTTCGTCCTAGCCAAAAACATTCAGTACTTC. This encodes CASSFVLAKNIQYF.

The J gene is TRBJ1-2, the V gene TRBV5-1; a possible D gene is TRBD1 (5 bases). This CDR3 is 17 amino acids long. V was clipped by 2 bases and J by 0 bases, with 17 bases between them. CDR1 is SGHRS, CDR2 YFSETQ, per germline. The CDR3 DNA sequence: TGCGCCAGCAGCTTAACAGGAATGAAGATGGCTAACTATGGCTACACCTTC. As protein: CASSLTGMKMANYGYTF.

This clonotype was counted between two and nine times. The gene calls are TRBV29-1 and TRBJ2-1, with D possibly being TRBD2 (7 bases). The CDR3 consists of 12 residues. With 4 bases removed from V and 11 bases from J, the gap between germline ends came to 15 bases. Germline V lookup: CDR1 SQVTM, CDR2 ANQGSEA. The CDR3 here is CSVGGGAVKQFF. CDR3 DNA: TGCAGCGTTGGGGGGGGCGCCGTGAAGCAGTTCTTC.

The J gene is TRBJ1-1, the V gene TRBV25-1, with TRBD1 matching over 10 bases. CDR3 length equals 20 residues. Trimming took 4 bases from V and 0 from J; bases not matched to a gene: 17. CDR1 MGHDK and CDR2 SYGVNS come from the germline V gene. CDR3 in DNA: TGTGCCAGCAGTGGCGATTCTAGGGACAGGGGACGCATAATGAACACTGAAGCTTTCTTT. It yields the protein CASSGDSRDRGRIMNTEAFF.

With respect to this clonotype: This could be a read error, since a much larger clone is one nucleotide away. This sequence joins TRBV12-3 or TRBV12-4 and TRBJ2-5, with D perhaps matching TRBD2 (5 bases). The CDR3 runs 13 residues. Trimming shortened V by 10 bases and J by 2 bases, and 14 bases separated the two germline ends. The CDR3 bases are TGTGCCAACCAGAAGCGGCTACAAGAGACCCAGTACTTC. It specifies CANQKRLQETQYF.

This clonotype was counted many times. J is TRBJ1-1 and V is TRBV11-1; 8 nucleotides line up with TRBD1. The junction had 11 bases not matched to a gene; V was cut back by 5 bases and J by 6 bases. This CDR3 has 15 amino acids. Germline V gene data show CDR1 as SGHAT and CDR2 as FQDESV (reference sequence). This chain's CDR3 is CASSDWTGTVAEAFF. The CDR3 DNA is TGTGCCAGCAGCGATTGGACAGGGACAGTGGCTGAAGCTTTCTTT. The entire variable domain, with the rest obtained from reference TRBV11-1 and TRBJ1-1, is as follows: EAEVAQSPRYKITEKSQAVAFWCDPISGHATLYWYRQILGQGPELLVQFQDESVVDDSQLPKDRFSAERLKGVDSTLKIQPAELGDSAMYLCASSDWTGTVAEAFFGQGTRLTVV.

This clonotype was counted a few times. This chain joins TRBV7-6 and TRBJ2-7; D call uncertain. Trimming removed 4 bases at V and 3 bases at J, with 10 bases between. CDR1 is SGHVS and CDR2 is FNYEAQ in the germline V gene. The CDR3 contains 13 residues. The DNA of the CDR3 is TGTGCCAGCAGCTGGAATAGTAACTACGAGCAGTACTTC. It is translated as CASSWNSNYEQYF.

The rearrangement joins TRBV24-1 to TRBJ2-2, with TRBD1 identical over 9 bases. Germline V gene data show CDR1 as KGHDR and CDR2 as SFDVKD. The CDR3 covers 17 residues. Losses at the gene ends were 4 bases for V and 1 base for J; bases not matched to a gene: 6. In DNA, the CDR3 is TGTGCCACCAGTGACTTAAGGGACAGGGTGAACACCGGGGAGCTGTTTTTT. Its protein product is CATSDLRDRVNTGELFF.

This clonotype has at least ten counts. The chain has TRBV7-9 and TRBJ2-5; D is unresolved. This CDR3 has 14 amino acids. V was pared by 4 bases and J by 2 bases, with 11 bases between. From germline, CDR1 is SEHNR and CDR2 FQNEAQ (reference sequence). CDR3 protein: CASSSLVRQETQYF. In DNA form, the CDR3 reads TGTGCCAGCAGCTCCCTAGTGAGGCAAGAGACCCAGTACTTC.

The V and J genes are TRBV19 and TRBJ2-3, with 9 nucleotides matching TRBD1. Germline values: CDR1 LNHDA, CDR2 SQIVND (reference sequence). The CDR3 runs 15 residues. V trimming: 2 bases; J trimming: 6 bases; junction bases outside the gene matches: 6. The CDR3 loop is CASSIRDRVLDTQYF. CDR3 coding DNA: TGTGCCAGTAGTATAAGGGACAGGGTTCTGGATACGCAGTATTTT.

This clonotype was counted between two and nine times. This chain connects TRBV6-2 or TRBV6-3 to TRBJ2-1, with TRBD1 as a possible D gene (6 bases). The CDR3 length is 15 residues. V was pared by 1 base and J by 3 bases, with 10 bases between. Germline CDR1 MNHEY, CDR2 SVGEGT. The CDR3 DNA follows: TGTGCCAGCAGTTACTTGGGGGCAATCTACAATGAGCAGTTCTTC. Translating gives CASSYLGAIYNEQFF.